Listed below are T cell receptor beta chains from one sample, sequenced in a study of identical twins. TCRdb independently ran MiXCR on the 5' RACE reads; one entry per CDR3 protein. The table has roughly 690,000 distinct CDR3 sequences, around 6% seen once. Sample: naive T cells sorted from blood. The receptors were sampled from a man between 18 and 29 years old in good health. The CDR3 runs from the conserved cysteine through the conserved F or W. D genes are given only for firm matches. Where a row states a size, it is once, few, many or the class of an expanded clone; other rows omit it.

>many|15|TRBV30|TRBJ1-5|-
CAWSLTGASNQPQHF
TGTGCCTGGAGTCTAACCGGGGCGAGCAATCAGCCCCAGCATTTT
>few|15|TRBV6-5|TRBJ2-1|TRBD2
CASSFAGGPRNEQFF
TGTGCCAGCAGTTTTGCGGGAGGGCCGAGGAATGAGCAGTTCTTC
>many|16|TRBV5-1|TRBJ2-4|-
CASSNLEGIAKNIQYF
TGCGCCAGCAGCAACTTAGAGGGAATAGCCAAAAACATTCAGTACTTC
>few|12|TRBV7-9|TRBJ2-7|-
CASSHFSSEQYF
TGTGCCAGCAGCCACTTCTCGTCCGAGCAGTACTTC
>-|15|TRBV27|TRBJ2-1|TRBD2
CASSYGRALDDEQFF
TGTGCCAGCTCTTACGGGAGGGCCCTCGATGATGAGCAGTTCTTC
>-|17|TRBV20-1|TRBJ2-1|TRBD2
CSAAIGLAGVNYNEQFF
TGCAGTGCTGCTATCGGACTAGCGGGAGTGAACTACAATGAGCAGTTCTTC
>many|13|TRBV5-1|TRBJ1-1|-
CASSLDPNTEAFF
TGCGCCAGCAGCTTGGATCCGAACACTGAAGCTTTCTTT
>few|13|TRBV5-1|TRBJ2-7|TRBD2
CASSIKLADEQYF
TGCGCCAGCAGCATAAAACTAGCGGACGAGCAGTACTTC
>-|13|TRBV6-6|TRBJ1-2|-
CASRQNNRYGYTF
TGTGCCAGCAGGCAAAATAACCGATATGGCTACACCTTC
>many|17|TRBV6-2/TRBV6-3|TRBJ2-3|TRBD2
CASSPPPGLAGAGTQYF
TGTGCCAGCAGCCCACCTCCGGGACTAGCGGGAGCAGGTACGCAGTATTTT
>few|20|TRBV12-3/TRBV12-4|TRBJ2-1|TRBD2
CASSQGAGLAGASEENEQFF
TGTGCCAGCAGCCAGGGGGCGGGACTAGCGGGAGCTTCTGAGGAAAATGAGCAGTTCTTC
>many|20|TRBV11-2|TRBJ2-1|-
CASSLRQRDRFYTSYNEQFF
TGTGCCAGCAGCTTAAGACAAAGGGATCGGTTTTATACCTCCTACAATGAGCAGTTCTTC
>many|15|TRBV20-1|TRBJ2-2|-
CSAPDGGPRSGELFF
TGCAGTGCCCCGGACGGGGGGCCCAGATCGGGGGAGCTGTTTTTT
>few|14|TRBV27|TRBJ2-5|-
CASRRYLTQETQYF
TGTGCCAGCAGAAGATACCTCACTCAAGAGACCCAGTACTTC
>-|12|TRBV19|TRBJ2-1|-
CATTWGGHEQFF
TGTGCCACGACCTGGGGCGGTCATGAGCAGTTCTTC
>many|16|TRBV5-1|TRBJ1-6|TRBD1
CASSLGTGGRGSPLHF
TGCGCCAGCAGCTTGGGGACAGGGGGCAGAGGGTCACCCCTCCACTTT
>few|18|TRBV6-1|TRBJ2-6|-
CASNTVQRASSGANVLTF
TGTGCCAGCAACACAGTCCAGCGGGCGTCCTCTGGGGCCAACGTCCTGACTTTC
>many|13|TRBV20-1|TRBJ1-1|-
CSAPGGGNTEAFF
TGCAGTGCCCCTGGGGGGGGGAACACTGAAGCTTTCTTT
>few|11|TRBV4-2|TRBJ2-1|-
CASSQDAAKNF
TGTGCCAGCAGCCAAGATGCCGCCAAGAACTTC
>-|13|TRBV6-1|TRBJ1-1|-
CASGKGRNTEAFF
TGTGCCAGCGGAAAGGGGAGAAACACTGAAGCTTTCTTT
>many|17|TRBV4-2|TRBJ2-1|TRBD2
CASSQEHGTRNYNEQFF
TGTGCCAGCAGCCAAGAGCACGGGACTAGAAACTACAATGAGCAGTTCTTC
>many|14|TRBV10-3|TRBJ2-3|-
CAISAGSGTDTQYF
TGTGCCATCAGTGCAGGATCTGGCACAGATACGCAGTATTTT
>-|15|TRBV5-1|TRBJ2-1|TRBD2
CASSLESGRFNEQFF
TGCGCCAGCAGCCTGGAGAGCGGGAGGTTCAATGAGCAGTTCTTC
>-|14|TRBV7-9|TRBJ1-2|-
CASSLTQANYGYTF
TGTGCCAGCAGCTTAACTCAAGCCAACTATGGCTACACCTTC
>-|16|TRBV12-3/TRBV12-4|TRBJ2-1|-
CASSFGGGSSYNEQFF
TGTGCCAGCAGTTTTGGGGGCGGGAGCTCCTACAATGAGCAGTTCTTC
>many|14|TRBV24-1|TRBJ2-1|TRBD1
CATSDPGTGGEQFF
TGTGCCACCAGTGATCCCGGGACAGGGGGCGAGCAGTTCTTC
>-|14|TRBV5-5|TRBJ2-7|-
CASSLIRGTYEQYF
TGTGCCAGCAGCTTGATCCGGGGAACCTACGAGCAGTACTTC
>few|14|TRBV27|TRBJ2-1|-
CASSLSVWYNEQFF
TGTGCCAGCAGTTTATCGGTTTGGTACAATGAGCAGTTCTTC
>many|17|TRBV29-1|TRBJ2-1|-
CSVENYRPGERYNEQFF
TGCAGCGTTGAAAACTACCGTCCGGGGGAGCGCTACAATGAGCAGTTCTTC
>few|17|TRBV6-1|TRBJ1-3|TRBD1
CASSGPGQGNYGNTIYF
TGTGCCAGCAGTGGCCCGGGACAGGGAAATTATGGAAACACCATATATTTT
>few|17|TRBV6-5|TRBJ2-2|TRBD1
CASSYRTQGASTGELFF
TGTGCCAGCAGTTACCGCACACAGGGGGCATCCACCGGGGAGCTGTTTTTT
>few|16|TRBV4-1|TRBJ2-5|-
CASSQASAGPIETQYF
TGCGCCAGCAGCCAAGCGTCCGCCGGGCCGATCGAGACCCAGTACTTC
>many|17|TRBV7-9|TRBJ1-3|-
CASSLSSTAAPGNTIYF
TGTGCCAGCAGCTTATCTTCGACAGCGGCCCCTGGAAACACCATATATTTT
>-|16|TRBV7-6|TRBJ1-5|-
CASSRGRRGYNQPQHF
TGTGCCAGCAGCCGTGGCCGCAGGGGCTACAATCAGCCCCAGCATTTT
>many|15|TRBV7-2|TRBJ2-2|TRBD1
CASSRGQGRTGELFF
TGTGCCAGCAGCCGGGGACAGGGACGCACCGGGGAGCTGTTTTTT
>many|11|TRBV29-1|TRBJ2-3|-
CSVESGLLQYF
TGCAGCGTTGAATCAGGACTGCTGCAGTATTTT
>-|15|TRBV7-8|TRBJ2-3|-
CASSLITDTEDTQYF
TGTGCCAGCAGCTTAATAACAGACACAGAAGATACGCAGTATTTT
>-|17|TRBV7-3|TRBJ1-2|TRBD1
CASSPSPIQGAGYGYTF
TGTGCCAGCAGCCCATCTCCTATCCAGGGGGCAGGGTATGGCTACACCTTC
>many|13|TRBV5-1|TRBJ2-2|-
CASSLLSPGELFF
TGCGCCAGCAGCTTGTTGTCCCCCGGGGAGCTGTTTTTT
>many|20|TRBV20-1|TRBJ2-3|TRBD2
CSARDVRLAGGLKVTDTQYF
TGCAGTGCTAGAGATGTCCGGCTAGCGGGAGGCCTGAAAGTCACAGATACGCAGTATTTT
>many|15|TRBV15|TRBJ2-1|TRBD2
CATSISPSGNNEQFF
TGTGCCACCAGCATATCGCCTAGCGGGAACAATGAGCAGTTCTTC
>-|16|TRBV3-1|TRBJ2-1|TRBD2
CASSQVGGSSYNEQFF
TGTGCCAGCAGCCAAGTCGGCGGGAGCTCCTACAATGAGCAGTTCTTC
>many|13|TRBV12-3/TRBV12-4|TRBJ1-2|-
CASRYPGDRGYTF
TGTGCCAGCAGGTATCCCGGGGACCGGGGCTACACCTTC
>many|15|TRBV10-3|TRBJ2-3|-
CAISELGVLTDTQYF
TGTGCCATCAGTGAGCTGGGGGTGCTCACAGATACGCAGTATTTT
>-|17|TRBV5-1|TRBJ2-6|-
CASSLALGASGANVLTF
TGCGCCAGCAGCTTGGCCCTGGGGGCCTCTGGGGCCAACGTCCTGACTTTC
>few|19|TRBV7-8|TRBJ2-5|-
CASSSPLDSRPKYQETQYF
TGTGCCAGCAGCTCTCCCCTGGACAGCCGCCCCAAGTACCAAGAGACCCAGTACTTC